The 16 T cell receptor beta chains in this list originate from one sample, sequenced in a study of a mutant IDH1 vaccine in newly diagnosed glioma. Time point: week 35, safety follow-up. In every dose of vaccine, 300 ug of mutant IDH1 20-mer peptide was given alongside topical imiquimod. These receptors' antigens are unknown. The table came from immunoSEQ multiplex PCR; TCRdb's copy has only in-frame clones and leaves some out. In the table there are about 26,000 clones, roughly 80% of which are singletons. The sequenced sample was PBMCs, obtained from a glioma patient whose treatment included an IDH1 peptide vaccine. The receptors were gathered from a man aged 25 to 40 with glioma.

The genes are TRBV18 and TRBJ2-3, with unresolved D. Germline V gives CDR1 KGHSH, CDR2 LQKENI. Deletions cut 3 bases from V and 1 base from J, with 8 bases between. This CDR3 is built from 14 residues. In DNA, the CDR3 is TGTGCCAGCTCACCTAGTGGGGGCACAGATACGCAGTATTTT. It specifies CASSPSGGTDTQYF.

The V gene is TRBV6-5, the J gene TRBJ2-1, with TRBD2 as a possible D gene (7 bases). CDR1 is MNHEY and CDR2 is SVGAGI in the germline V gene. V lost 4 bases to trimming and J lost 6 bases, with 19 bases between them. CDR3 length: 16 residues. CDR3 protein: CASSSPGGREGNEQFF. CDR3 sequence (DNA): TGTGCCAGCAGTTCCCCCGGGGGCAGGGAGGGCAATGAGCAGTTCTTC.

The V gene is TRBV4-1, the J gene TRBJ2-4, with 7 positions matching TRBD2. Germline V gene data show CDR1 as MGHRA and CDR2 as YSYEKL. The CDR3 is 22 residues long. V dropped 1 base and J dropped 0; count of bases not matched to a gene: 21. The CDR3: CASSQGTWGGRLASLAKNIQYF. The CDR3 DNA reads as TGCGCCAGCAGCCAAGGGACGTGGGGCGGAAGACTAGCTTCACTAGCCAAAAACATTCAGTACTTC.

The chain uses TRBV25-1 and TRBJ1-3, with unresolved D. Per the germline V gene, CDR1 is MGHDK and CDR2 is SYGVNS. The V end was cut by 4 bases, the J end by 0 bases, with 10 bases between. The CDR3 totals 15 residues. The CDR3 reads CASSGESLSGNTIYF. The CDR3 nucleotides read TGTGCCAGCAGTGGGGAATCGCTCTCTGGAAACACCATATATTTT.

CDR3 nucleotides: TGTGCCAGCAGCCCCAAGACAGGGCACTACAATGAGCAGTTCTTC. Its translation is CASSPKTGHYNEQFF. V gene TRBV7-2 combines with J gene TRBJ2-1; 7 bases fit TRBD1. The CDR3 contains 15 residues. V dropped 5 bases and J dropped 3; count of bases not matched to a gene: 7. The germline V gene encodes CDR1 SGHTA and CDR2 FQGNSA.

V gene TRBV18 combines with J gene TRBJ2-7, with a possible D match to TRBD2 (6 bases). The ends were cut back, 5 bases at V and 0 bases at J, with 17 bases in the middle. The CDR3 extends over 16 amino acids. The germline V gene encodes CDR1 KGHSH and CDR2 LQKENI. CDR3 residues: CASSSTGETSSYEQYF. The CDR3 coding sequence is TGTGCCAGCTCATCAACGGGGGAGACCAGCTCCTACGAGCAGTACTTC.

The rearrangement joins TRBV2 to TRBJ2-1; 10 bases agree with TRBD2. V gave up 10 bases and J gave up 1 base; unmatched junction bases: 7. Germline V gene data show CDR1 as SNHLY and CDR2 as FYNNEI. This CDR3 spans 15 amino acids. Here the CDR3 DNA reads TGTGCCACGATGGGGACTAGCGAGTCCTACAATGAGCAGTTCTTC. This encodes CATMGTSESYNEQFF.

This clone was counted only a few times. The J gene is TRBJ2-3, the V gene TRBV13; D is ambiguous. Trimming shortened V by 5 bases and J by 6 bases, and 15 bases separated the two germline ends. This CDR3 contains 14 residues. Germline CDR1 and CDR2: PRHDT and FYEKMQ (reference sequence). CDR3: CASSPRSGGDTQYF. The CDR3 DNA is TGTGCCAGCAGCCCTAGGTCCGGTGGGGATACGCAGTATTTT.

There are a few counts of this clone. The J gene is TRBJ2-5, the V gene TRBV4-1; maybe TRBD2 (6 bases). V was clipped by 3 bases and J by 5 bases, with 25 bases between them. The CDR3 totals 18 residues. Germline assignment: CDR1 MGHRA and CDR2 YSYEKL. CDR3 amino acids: CASSQADMGLLRLETQYF. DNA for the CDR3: TGCGCCAGCAGCCAGGCCGATATGGGACTCCTACGGTTGGAGACCCAGTACTTC.

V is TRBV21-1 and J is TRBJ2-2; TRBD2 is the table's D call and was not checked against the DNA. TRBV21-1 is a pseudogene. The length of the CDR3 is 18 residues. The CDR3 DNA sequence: TGTGCCAGCAGCAAATCTCCGGGGACTAGCGCGAACACCGGGGAGCTGTTTTTT. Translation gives CASSKSPGTSANTGELFF.

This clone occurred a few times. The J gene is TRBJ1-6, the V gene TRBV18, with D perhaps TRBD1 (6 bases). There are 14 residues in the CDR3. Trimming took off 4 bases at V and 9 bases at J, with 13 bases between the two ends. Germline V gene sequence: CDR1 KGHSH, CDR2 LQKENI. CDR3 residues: CASSLAGEGSPLHF. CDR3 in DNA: TGTGCCAGCTCACTGGCAGGGGAGGGTTCACCCCTCCACTTT.

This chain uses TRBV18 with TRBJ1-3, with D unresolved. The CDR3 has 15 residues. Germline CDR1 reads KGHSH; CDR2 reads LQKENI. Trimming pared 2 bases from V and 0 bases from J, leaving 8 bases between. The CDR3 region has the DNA TGTGCCAGCTCACCAGGTTTTGGCTCTGGAAACACCATATATTTT. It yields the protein CASSPGFGSGNTIYF.

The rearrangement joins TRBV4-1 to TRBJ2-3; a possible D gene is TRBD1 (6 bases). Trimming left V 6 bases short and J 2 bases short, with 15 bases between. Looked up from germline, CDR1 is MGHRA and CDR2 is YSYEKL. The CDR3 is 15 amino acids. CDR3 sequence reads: CASSRGGTYTDTQYF. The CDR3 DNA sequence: TGCGCCAGCAGTCGTGGGGGCACCTACACAGATACGCAGTATTTT.

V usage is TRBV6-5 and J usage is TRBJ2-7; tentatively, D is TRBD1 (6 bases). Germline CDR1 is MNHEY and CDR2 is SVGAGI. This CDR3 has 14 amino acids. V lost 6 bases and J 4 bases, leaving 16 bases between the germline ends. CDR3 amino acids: CASSRDTELYEQYF. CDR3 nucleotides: TGTGCCAGCAGCAGGGACACAGAGCTGTACGAGCAGTACTTC.

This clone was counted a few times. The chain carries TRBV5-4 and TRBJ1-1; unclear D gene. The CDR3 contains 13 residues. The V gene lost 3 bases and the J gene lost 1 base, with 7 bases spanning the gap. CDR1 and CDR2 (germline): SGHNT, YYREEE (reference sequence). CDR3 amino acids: CASSSPENTEAFF. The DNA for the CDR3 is TGTGCCAGCAGCTCTCCAGAGAACACTGAAGCTTTCTTT.

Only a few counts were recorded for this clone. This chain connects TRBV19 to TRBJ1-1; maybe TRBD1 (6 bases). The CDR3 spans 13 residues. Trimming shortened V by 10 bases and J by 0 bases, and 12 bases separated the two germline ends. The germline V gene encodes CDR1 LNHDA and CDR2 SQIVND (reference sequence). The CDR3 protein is CANRQVMNTEAFF. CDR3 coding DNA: TGTGCCAACAGACAGGTAATGAACACTGAAGCTTTCTTT.